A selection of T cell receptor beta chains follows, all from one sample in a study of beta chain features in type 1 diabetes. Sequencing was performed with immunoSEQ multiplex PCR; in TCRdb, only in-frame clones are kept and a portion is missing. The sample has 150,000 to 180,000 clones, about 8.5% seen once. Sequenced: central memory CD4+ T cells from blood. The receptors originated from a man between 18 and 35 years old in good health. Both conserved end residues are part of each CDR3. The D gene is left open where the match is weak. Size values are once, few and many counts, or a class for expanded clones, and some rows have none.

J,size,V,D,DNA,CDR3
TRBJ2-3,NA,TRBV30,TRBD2,TGTGCCTGGAGTGTTGGCGGGGGGGCAAATACGCAGTATTTT,CAWSVGGGANTQYF
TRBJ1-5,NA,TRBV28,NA,TGTGCCAGCAACAGGTATAGCAATCAGCCCCAGCATTTT,CASNRYSNQPQHF
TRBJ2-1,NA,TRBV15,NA,TGTGCCACCAGCAGAGACTCAGTAAGGGGCAATGAGCAGTTCTTC,CATSRDSVRGNEQFF
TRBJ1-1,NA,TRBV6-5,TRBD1,TGTGCCAGCAGTTACACATTCCGGGACAGGGAAGCTTTCTTT,CASSYTFRDREAFF
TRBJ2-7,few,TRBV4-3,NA,TGCGCCAGCAGCCCTGTTGAAGCCCTCGAGCAGTACTTC,CASSPVEALEQYF
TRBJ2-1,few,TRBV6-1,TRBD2,TGTGCCAGCGGGACTAGCGGGAGGTCCTACAATGAGCAGTTCTTC,CASGTSGRSYNEQFF
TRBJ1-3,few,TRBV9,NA,TGTGCCAGCAGCGTAATTGGACAGCTCTCTGGAAACACCATATATTTT,CASSVIGQLSGNTIYF
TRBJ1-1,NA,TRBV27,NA,TGTGCCAGCAGGCGGGGAGGGGGGAGCACTGAAGCTTTCTTT,CASRRGGGSTEAFF
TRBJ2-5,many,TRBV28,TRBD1,TGTGCCAGCAGTATGGACAGGGGGCGAGAGACCCAGTACTTC,CASSMDRGRETQYF
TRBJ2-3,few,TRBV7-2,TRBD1,TGTGCCAGCAGTCCAGGACAGGGAACAGATACGCAGTATTTT,CASSPGQGTDTQYF
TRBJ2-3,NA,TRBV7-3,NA,TGTGCCAGCAGCCAAGCAACAGATACGCAGTATTTT,CASSQATDTQYF
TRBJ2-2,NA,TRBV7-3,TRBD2,TGTGCCAGTACTATAGCGGGAGTGAACACCGGGGAGCTGTTTTTT,CASTIAGVNTGELFF
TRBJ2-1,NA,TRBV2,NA,TGTGCCAGCAGGCCCGGGGACTACAATGAGCAGTTCTTC,CASRPGDYNEQFF
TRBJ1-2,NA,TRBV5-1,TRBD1,TGCGCCAGCAGCCCACAGGGGGCGTTGTCCTATGGCTACACCTTC,CASSPQGALSYGYTF
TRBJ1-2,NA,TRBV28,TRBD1,TGTGCCATACCCGCCGGACAGGGGTTCTATGGCTACACCTTC,CAIPAGQGFYGYTF
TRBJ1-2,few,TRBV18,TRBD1,TGTGCCAGCTCACCGGCCAGGGGGAGTACTAACTATGGCTACACCTTC,CASSPARGSTNYGYTF
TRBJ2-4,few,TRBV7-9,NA,TGTGCCAGCAGCCCTAGAGGGTCGGGAAACATTCAGTACTTC,CASSPRGSGNIQYF
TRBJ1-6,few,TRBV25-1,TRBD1,TGTGCCAGCAGCGGACAGGGTGATCGGTCACCCCTCCACTTT,CASSGQGDRSPLHF
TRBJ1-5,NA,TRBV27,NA,TGTGCCAGCAGTTTCAGGGGTGGGCAGCCCCAGCATTTT,CASSFRGGQPQHF
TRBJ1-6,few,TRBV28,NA,TGTGCCAGCAGTTTAAGGAGGGGCCGCTCGTATCCATCCCTCCACTTT,CASSLRRGRSYPSLHF
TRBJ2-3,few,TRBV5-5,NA,TGTGCCAGCAGCGCCAGGGCCACAGATACGCAGTATTTT,CASSARATDTQYF
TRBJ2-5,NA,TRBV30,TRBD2,TGTGCCTGTCTAGCGGGACTGGCCCAGTACTTC,CACLAGLAQYF
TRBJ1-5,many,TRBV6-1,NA,TGTGCCAGCAGTGAACAACAGGGATTCGGGCAGCCCCAGCATTTT,CASSEQQGFGQPQHF
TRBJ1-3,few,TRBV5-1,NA,TGCGCCAGCAGCAAGGACAATGGAAACACCATATATTTT,CASSKDNGNTIYF
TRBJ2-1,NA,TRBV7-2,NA,TGTGCCAGCAGCCCTAGCAACTACAATGAGCAGTTCTTC,CASSPSNYNEQFF
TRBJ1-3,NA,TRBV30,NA,TGTGCCTGGAGTGTGGGACACAGCTCTGGAAACACCATATATTTT,CAWSVGHSSGNTIYF
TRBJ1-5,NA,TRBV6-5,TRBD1,TGTGCCAGCAGTTACGGACAGGGTTGGCAGCCCCAGCATTTT,CASSYGQGWQPQHF
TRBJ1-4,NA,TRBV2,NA,TGTGCCAGCAGCGAGGACAATAATGAAAAACTGTTTTTT,CASSEDNNEKLFF
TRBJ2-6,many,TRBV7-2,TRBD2,TGTGCCAGCAGACGGGGGGGCGCTGGGGCCAACGTCCTGACTTTC,CASRRGGAGANVLTF
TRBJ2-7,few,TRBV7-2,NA,TGTGCCAGCAGCCGAGAATCAGGCTCCTACGAGCAGTACTTC,CASSRESGSYEQYF
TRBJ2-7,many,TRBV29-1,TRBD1,TGCAGCGTGGACCAAAGGGGGCTCGGGTACGAGCAGTACTTC,CSVDQRGLGYEQYF
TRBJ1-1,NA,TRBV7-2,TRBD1,TGTGCCAGCAGCTTAGAACAGGGGAGAGGGAACACTGAAGCTTTCTTT,CASSLEQGRGNTEAFF
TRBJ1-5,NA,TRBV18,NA,TGTGCCAGCTCACCAATCCAGGACAATCAGCCCCAGCATTTT,CASSPIQDNQPQHF
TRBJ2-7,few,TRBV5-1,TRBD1,TGCGCCAGCAGAGGGGGGTCGGGGACAGGGAGCTCCTACGAGCAGTACTTC,CASRGGSGTGSSYEQYF
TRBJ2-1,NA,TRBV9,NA,TGTGCCAGCAGCGCGCAATCTGACAGGACGACGCAGTTCTTC,CASSAQSDRTTQFF
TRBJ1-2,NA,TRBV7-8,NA,TGTGCCAGCAGCTTGTTCGGACAGCCTTATGGCTACACCTTC,CASSLFGQPYGYTF
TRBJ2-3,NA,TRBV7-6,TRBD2,TGTGCCAGCAGCCCGGGGACTAGCGGGTACACAGATACGCAGTATTTT,CASSPGTSGYTDTQYF
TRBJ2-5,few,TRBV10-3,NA,TGTGCCATCAGTGAGGGGAACAGGGCCGGGACCCAGTACTTC,CAISEGNRAGTQYF
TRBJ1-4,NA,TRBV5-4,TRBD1,TGTGCCAGCAGCAGTTCCGGGACAGGGGTTGAAAAACTGTTTTTT,CASSSSGTGVEKLFF
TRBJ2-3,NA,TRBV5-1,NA,TGCGCCAGCAGTCAGATAAGCACAGATACGCAGTATTTT,CASSQISTDTQYF